This TCR beta chain was sequenced in a study of technical replicates of blood from a handful of donors. V was pared by 5 bases and J by 3 bases, with 15 bases between. This CDR3 is 15 amino acids long. The germline V gene encodes CDR1 WNHNN and CDR2 SYGVQD (reference sequence). Profiled with immunoSEQ multiplex PCR; TCRdb holds only in-frame clones, not every one. The sample records under 95,000 clones, roughly 94% being singletons. The sequencing input was T cells isolated from PBMCs. The TCR was taken from a human donor in good health. The V call is TRBV10-1, the J call TRBJ2-3, with TRBD2 as a possible D gene (6 bases). The CDR3 region is CASSLSPDYTDTQYF. CDR3 DNA sequence: TGCGCCAGCAGTCTCTCTCCGGACTATACAGATACGCAGTATTTT.